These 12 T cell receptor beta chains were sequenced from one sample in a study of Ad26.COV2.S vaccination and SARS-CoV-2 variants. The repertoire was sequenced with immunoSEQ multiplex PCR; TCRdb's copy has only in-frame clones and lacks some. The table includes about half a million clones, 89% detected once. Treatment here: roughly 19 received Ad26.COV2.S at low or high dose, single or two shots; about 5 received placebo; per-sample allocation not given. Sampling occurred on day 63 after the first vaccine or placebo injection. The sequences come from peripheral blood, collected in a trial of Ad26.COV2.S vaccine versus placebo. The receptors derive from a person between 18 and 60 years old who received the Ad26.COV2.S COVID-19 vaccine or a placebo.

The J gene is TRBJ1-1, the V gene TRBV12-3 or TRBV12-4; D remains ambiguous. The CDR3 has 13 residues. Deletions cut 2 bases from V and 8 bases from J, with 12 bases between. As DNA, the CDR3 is TGTGCCAGCAGTTTATCCCAACGGACCGAAGCTTTCTTT. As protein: CASSLSQRTEAFF.

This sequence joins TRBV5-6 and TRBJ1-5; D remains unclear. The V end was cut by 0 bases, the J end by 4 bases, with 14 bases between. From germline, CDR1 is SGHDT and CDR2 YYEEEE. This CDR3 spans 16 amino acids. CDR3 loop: CASSLVATAENQPQHF. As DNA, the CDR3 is TGTGCCAGCAGCTTGGTCGCGACTGCCGAAAATCAGCCCCAGCATTTT.

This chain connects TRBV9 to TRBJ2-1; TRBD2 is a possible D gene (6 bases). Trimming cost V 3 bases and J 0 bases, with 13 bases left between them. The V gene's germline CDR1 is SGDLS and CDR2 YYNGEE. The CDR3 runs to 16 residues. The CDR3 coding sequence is TGTGCCAGCAGCGCAAGAGCGGGTAGCTCCTACAATGAGCAGTTCTTC. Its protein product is CASSARAGSSYNEQFF.

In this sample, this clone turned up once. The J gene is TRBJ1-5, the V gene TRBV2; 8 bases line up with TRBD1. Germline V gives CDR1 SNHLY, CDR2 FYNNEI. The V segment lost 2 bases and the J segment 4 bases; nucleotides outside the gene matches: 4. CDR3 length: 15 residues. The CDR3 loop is CASSETRTGNQPQHF. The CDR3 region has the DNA TGTGCCAGCAGTGAAACTAGGACAGGGAATCAGCCCCAGCATTTT.

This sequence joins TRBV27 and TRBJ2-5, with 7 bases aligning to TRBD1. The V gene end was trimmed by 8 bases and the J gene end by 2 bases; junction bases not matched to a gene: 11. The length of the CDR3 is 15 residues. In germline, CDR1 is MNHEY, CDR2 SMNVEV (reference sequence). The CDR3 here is CASAPATGIQETQYF. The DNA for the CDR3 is TGTGCCAGCGCGCCCGCGACAGGGATACAAGAGACCCAGTACTTC.

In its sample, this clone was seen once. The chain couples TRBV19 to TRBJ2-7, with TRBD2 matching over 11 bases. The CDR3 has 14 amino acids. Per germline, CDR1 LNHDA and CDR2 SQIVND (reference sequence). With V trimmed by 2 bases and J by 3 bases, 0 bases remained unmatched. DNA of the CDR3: TGTGCCAGTAGTATAACTAGCGGGGGCTACGAGCAGTACTTC. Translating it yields CASSITSGGYEQYF.

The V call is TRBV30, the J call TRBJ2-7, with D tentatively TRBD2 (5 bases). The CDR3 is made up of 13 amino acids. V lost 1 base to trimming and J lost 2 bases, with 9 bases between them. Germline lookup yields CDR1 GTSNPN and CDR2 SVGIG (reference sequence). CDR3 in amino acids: CAWSDGITYEQYF. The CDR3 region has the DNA TGTGCCTGGAGTGACGGGATAACCTACGAGCAGTACTTC.

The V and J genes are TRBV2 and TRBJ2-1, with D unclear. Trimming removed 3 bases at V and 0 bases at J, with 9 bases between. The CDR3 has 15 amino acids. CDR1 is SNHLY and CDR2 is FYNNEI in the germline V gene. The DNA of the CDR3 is TGTGCCAGCAGTGACTTCCGGAGCTCCTACAATGAGCAGTTCTTC. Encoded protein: CASSDFRSSYNEQFF.

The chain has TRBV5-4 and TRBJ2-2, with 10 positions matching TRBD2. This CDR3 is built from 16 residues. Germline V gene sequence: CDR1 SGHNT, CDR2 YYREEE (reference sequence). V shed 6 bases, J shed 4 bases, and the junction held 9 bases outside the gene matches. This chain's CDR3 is CASTAESGGATGELFF. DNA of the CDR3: TGTGCCAGCACGGCCGAAAGCGGGGGGGCCACCGGGGAGCTGTTTTTT.

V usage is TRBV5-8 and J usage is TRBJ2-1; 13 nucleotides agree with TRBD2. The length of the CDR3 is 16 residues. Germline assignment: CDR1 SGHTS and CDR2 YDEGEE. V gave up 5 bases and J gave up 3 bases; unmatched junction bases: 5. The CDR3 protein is CASRSGLAGYYNEQFF. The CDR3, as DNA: TGTGCCAGCAGGTCGGGACTAGCGGGGTACTACAATGAGCAGTTCTTC.

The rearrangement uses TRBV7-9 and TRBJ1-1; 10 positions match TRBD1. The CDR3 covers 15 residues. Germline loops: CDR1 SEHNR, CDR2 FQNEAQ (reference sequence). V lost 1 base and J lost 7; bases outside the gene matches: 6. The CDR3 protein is CASSLGPGQGFEAFF. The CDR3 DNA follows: TGTGCCAGCAGCTTAGGACCGGGACAGGGGTTTGAAGCTTTCTTT.

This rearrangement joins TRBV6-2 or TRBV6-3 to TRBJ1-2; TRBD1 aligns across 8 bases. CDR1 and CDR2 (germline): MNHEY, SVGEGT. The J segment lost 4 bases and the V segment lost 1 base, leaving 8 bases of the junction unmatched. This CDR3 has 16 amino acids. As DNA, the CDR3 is TGTGCCAGCAGTTACTGGCCAGGGGGCTCTAGCTATGGCTACACCTTC. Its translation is CASSYWPGGSSYGYTF.